The TCR beta chain under discussion was sequenced for a study of control samples from healthy donors and cancer patients. TCRdb's copy holds only in-frame clones and misses some; the assay was immunoSEQ multiplex PCR. In the table there are roughly 59,000 clones, 80% to 95% of which are singletons. The clonotype comes from a man in his forties or fifties with colorectal cancer. Sequenced material: PBMCs.

In nucleotides, the CDR3 is TGTGCCAGCAGCCAAGAGGGGGACCCGGGGGGGCCGAGGAATGAGCAGTTCTTC. Amino acids: CASSQEGDPGGPRNEQFF. J is TRBJ2-1 and V is TRBV4-2; 8 bases agree with TRBD2. This CDR3 region has 18 residues. The V gene end was trimmed by 0 bases and the J gene end by 7 bases; junction bases not matched to a gene: 14. CDR1 is LGHNA, CDR2 YNFKEQ, per germline.